The subject of this entry is one T cell receptor beta chain. Antigen: not known. V shed 4 bases and J shed 3 bases, with 14 bases lying between them. The CDR3 consists of 14 residues. Germline values: CDR1 SGHKS, CDR2 YYEKEE (reference sequence). The entry originates in a study of cytomegalovirus exposure and HLA in healthy donors. As for the study in general: Early released data had around 88 million unique TCRs, all coming from HLA-typed donors. General observations from the study: In an earlier analysis, in 620 or so donors, most V segments appeared productive either ~90% or ~30% of the time.

PCR was performed using 60 Vbeta and 13 Jbeta primers. Assay: immunoSEQ multiplex PCR; the TCRdb copy retains only in-frame clones and omits some. The sample lists 65,000 to 80,000 clones; 78% were seen once. The receptor was isolated from a woman between 35 and 50 years old in good health and CMV-seropositive. The chain combines TRBV5-5 with TRBJ2-7; D uncertain. Sequenced input: PBMCs. CDR3 nucleotides: TGTGCCAGCAGCCCAGGTCCACAAAACTACGAGCAGTACTTC. This sequence encodes CASSPGPQNYEQYF.